This TCR beta chain is drawn from a study of OX40 agonist ivuxolimab in advanced cancers. General notes on the study: Ivuxolimab was an agonistic, fully human IgG2 monoclonal antibody directed against OX40 (CD134), a costimulatory receptor. Patients were allowed to have had prior anti-PD-1, anti-PD-L1 or anti-CTLA-4 therapy, and 30% to 40% of the dose-escalation patients had been treated with checkpoint inhibitors. The paper describes the monotherapy dose-escalation part (N of about 54 patients) of the phase I trial of ivuxolimab. Peripheral TCRbeta sequencing aimed to test whether ivuxolimab altered TCR sequence diversity and caused clonal T-cell expansion. Among the approximately 54 dose-escalation patients, 19 had hepatocellular carcinoma, 15 or so melanoma, 9 renal cell carcinoma and 9 head and neck cancer. The dose-escalation cohort was roughly 80% male with a mean age of about 54 years, ranging from roughly 20 to 80. Intravenous ivuxolimab was administered to patients every 2 weeks at six dose levels: 0.01, 0.1, 0.3, 1.5, 3 and 10 mg/kg. Partial responses were achieved by three dose-escalation patients, of whom one had hepatocellular carcinoma and two had cutaneous melanoma.

Relative to germline, V is 6 bases shorter and J is 1 base shorter, with 12 bases between their ends. From a lookup of the germline V gene, CDR1 and CDR2 are MRHNA and SNTAGT. Taken from cysteine to phenylalanine, the CDR3 has 14 residues. Of the read, only the CDR3 DNA is kept; its 42 bases are in frame from base 1. For sequencing of the TCRbeta CDR3 region, genomic DNA was extracted from the sorted cells. The immunoSEQ Assay was used to sequence the TCRbeta CDR3 regions. The source is immuneACCESS, and TCRdb retained only in-frame sequences with V and J called. Part of the clones is not carried over; for the studies checked, unresolved V genes explain less than half of this, and the remainder is unexplained. Recorded for this sample are about 73,000 clones; approximately 90% of them occurred a single time. 0.44% of the sample is taken by the ten largest. What the work shows at the level of the full study, not this receptor alone: Clonal expansion of both CD4+ and CD8+ blood T cells was observed from baseline to week 6 at doses 0.1 to 3.0 mg/kg. After ivuxolimab, CD8+ T cells had more expanded clones than CD4+ T cells on average. Low levels of normalized T-cell clonal expansion were also shown by some nonresponding patients. Which antigens the clonally expanded peripheral T cells were specific for was not determined. In partial responders in the 0.1-3.0 mg/kg groups, normalized peripheral clonal expansion was found to be among the lowest, especially among CD8+ T cells.

The trial excluded patients who had a history of autoimmune disease or who were on systemic immunosuppression. Peripheral blood for TCR sequencing was collected from all dose cohorts at baseline, on cycle 4 day 1, and on cycle 7 day 1. The samples were taken from a phase I, first-in-human, multicenter, open-label dose-escalation trial of ivuxolimab. Adults with locally advanced or metastatic head and neck squamous cell, hepatocellular, melanoma or renal cell carcinoma were enrolled in the trial. CD4+ and CD8+ T cells were sorted separately from peripheral blood before TCR sequencing. Comments on this clone: What antigen it recognizes has not been identified. No per-base quality is available; no much larger clone lies one base away.

This specimen was CD4+ or CD8+ T cells sorted from blood, taken in a trial of the OX40 agonist ivuxolimab. Recombination linked TRBV6-4 to TRBJ1-1; matching of 6 bases hints at TRBD1 as the D gene. This sequence was found in an adult with an advanced solid tumor such as melanoma, head and neck, liver or kidney cancer. CDR3 protein: CASREQGTNTEAFF. The DNA reads as follows: TGTGCCAGCAGAGAGCAGGGGACGAACACTGAAGCTTTCTTT.